The 27 T cell receptor beta chains below come from one sample, sequenced in a study of Ad26.COV2.S vaccination and SARS-CoV-2 variants. The protocol was immunoSEQ multiplex PCR, while the TCRdb copy is restricted to in-frame clones and leaves out a portion. The table records about 350,000 clones, roughly 90% of them present only once. The sample's treatment: 15 to 20 received Ad26.COV2.S at low or high dose, single or two shots; a few received placebo; per-sample allocation not given. All samples were drawn on day 63, counting from the first vaccine or placebo injection. Sequenced here: peripheral blood, sampled in a trial of Ad26.COV2.S vaccine versus placebo. These receptors were collected from a person between 18 and 65 years old who received the Ad26.COV2.S COVID-19 vaccine or a placebo.

This clone was counted many times. The chain combines TRBV7-9 with TRBJ1-4; a weak D match, TRBD1 (5 bases). V shed 5 bases and J shed 7 bases, with 14 bases lying between them. Germline CDR1 reads SEHNR; CDR2 reads FQNEAQ (reference sequence). The CDR3 covers 14 residues. The CDR3 reads CASSPQGGGEKLFF. The CDR3 region has the DNA TGTGCCAGCAGCCCCCAGGGCGGGGGTGAAAAACTGTTTTTT. The full variable domain, its missing parts supplied by reference TRBV7-9 and TRBJ1-4, is DTGVSQNPRHKITKRGQNVTFRCDPISEHNRLYWYRQTLGQGPEFLTYFQNEAQLEKSRLLSDRFSAERPKGSFSTLEIQRTEQGDSAMYLCASSPQGGGEKLFFGSGTQLSVL.

The table lists this clone with a count of one. Different DNA sequences within this sample yield the same CDR3. This rearrangement joins TRBV3-1 (or the pseudogene TRBV3-2) to TRBJ2-1; maybe TRBD1 (6 bases). V shed 4 bases and J shed 4 bases, with 8 bases lying between them. The CDR3 covers 13 residues. Germline CDR1 is LGHDT and CDR2 is YNNKEL (reference sequence). The CDR3, as DNA: TGTGCCAGCAGCCCGGACAGTTACAATGAGCAGTTCTTC. Its translation: CASSPDSYNEQFF.

The CDR3 reads CASSVVDSISYEQYF. DNA for the CDR3: TGTGCCAGCAGCGTAGTAGACAGCATCTCCTACGAGCAGTACTTC. V gene TRBV9 combines with J gene TRBJ2-7, with D possibly TRBD1 on 5 matching bases. Germline lookup yields CDR1 SGDLS and CDR2 YYNGEE. The CDR3 sequence is 15 residues long. The V gene lost 0 bases and the J gene lost 0 bases, with 10 bases spanning the gap.

The chain is built from TRBV27 and TRBJ1-1, with D possibly TRBD1 on 5 matching bases. In germline, CDR1 is MNHEY, CDR2 SMNVEV (reference sequence). Trimming took 2 bases from V and 5 from J, leaving 12 bases between them. CDR3 length: 14 amino acids. The CDR3 nucleotides are TGTGCCAGCAGTTTAAACTTTCGGGGGACTGAAGCTTTCTTT. This translates into CASSLNFRGTEAFF.

This chain uses TRBV6-5 with TRBJ1-2, with D tentatively TRBD1 (5 bases). The CDR3 sequence is 16 residues long. Germline V gene sequence: CDR1 MNHEY, CDR2 SVGAGI. V was clipped by 0 bases and J by 4 bases, with 15 bases between them. This CDR3 reads CASSYSPGKGIYGYTF. CDR3 bases: TGTGCCAGCAGTTACTCACCAGGGAAGGGGATCTATGGCTACACCTTC.

The chain combines TRBV28 with TRBJ2-7; TRBD1 matches 8 bases. Trimming cost V 5 bases and J 3 bases; bases outside gene matches: 3. This CDR3 has 13 residues. Germline CDR1 and CDR2: MDHEN and SYDVKM. The CDR3 sequence is CASSRRGLYEQYF. As DNA, the CDR3 is TGTGCCAGCAGTCGCAGGGGGCTCTACGAGCAGTACTTC. Combining the CDR3 with reference TRBV28 and TRBJ2-7 gives the whole variable domain DVKVTQSSRYLVKRTGEKVFLECVQDMDHENMFWYRQDPGLGLRLIYFSYDVKMKEKGDIPEGYSVSREKKERFSLILESASTNQTSMYLCASSRRGLYEQYFGPGTRLTVT.

The chain carries TRBV27 and TRBJ2-7, with no clear D. Germline CDR1 and CDR2: MNHEY and SMNVEV (reference sequence). V dropped 2 bases and J dropped 4 bases, with 15 bases sitting between them. The CDR3 has 15 amino acids. CDR3 in amino acids: CASSLTLAEPYEQYF. CDR3 in DNA: TGTGCCAGCAGTTTAACGCTCGCAGAGCCTTACGAGCAGTACTTC.

The rearrangement joins TRBV6-6 to TRBJ1-1, with D hard to call. CDR1 MNHNY and CDR2 SVGAGI come from the germline V gene (reference sequence). V was clipped by 4 bases and J by 8 bases, with 17 bases between them. This CDR3 region has 14 residues. CDR3 region: CASSSQEGNGEAFF. The CDR3 DNA is TGTGCCAGCAGTTCGCAAGAGGGAAATGGGGAAGCTTTCTTT.

V and J are TRBV7-2 and TRBJ1-3, with D uncertain. The germline CDR1 and CDR2 sequences are SGHTA and FQGNSA. Trimming took off 1 base at V and 2 bases at J, with 9 bases between the two ends. The CDR3 has 15 amino acids. CDR3 sequence (DNA): TGTGCCAGCAGCTTAGTCCGGCAGACTGGAAACACCATATATTTT. Protein product: CASSLVRQTGNTIYF.

CDR3 in amino acids: CASSPQGIDQPQHF. The DNA of the CDR3 is TGTGCCAGCAGCCCTCAGGGTATTGATCAGCCCCAGCATTTT. This chain joins TRBV7-9 and TRBJ1-5; tentatively, D is TRBD1 (5 bases). Trimming shortened V by 5 bases and J by 5 bases, and 13 bases separated the two germline ends. CDR1 SEHNR and CDR2 FQNEAQ come from the germline V gene (reference sequence). This CDR3 contains 14 residues.

A word on this clone: The same CDR3 is also encoded by other DNA sequences in this sample. V and J are TRBV19 and TRBJ2-2; a possible D gene is TRBD2 (5 bases). Germline V CDR1 and CDR2: LNHDA, SQIVND (reference sequence). The V gene lost 7 bases and the J gene lost 0 bases, with 30 bases spanning the gap. The CDR3 has 21 amino acids. The CDR3 DNA is TGTGCCAGTACTCTTAGGATTGACTTCTCGAGAGTGGGAGCGAACACCGGGGAGCTGTTTTTT. Translation: CASTLRIDFSRVGANTGELFF.

The chain has TRBV4-1 and TRBJ1-2; D is uncertain. V lost 0 bases and J 4 bases, leaving 12 bases between the germline ends. The CDR3 runs to 15 residues. Germline CDR1 is MGHRA and CDR2 is YSYEKL. This CDR3 reads CASSQDHGSFYGYTF. CDR3 bases: TGCGCCAGCAGCCAAGATCATGGGAGTTTCTATGGCTACACCTTC.

The chain has TRBV7-2 and TRBJ2-7; D may match TRBD1 or TRBD2 (5 bases each). The germline CDR1 and CDR2 sequences are SGHTA and FQGNSA. This CDR3 spans 15 amino acids. Trimming shortened V by 1 base and J by 2 bases, and 12 bases separated the two germline ends. CDR3 sequence (DNA): TGTGCCAGCAGCTTAGGTCCGGGGACCCCCTACGAGCAGTACTTC. Translating it yields CASSLGPGTPYEQYF.

The rearrangement joins TRBV19 to TRBJ1-2, with a tentative D call TRBD1 (5 bases). The germline gives CDR1 LNHDA, CDR2 SQIVND (reference sequence). The CDR3 runs to 20 residues. V was clipped by 4 bases and J by 2 bases, with 29 bases between them. Here the CDR3 DNA reads TGTGCCAGTAGTACAACTCGACCTCCGCGAAAGGGACGGAAAAACTATGGCTACACCTTC. It translates to CASSTTRPPRKGRKNYGYTF. Variable domain in full (rest from reference TRBV19 and TRBJ1-2): DGGITQSPKYLFRKEGQNVTLSCEQNLNHDAMYWYRQDPGQGLRLIYYSQIVNDFQKGDIAEGYSVSREKKESFPLTVTSAQKNPTAFYLCASSTTRPPRKGRKNYGYTFGSGTRLTVV.

The J gene is TRBJ2-5, the V gene TRBV19; 8 bases fit TRBD1. Germline V CDR1 and CDR2: LNHDA, SQIVND (reference sequence). Trimming took 4 bases from V and 2 from J; bases not matched to a gene: 6. The CDR3 spans 15 residues. The CDR3 DNA is TGTGCCAGTAGTAGAACAGGGGGTGATCAAGAGACCCAGTACTTC. Protein sequence: CASSRTGGDQETQYF. Together with reference TRBV19 and TRBJ2-5, the CDR3 gives the full variable domain: DGGITQSPKYLFRKEGQNVTLSCEQNLNHDAMYWYRQDPGQGLRLIYYSQIVNDFQKGDIAEGYSVSREKKESFPLTVTSAQKNPTAFYLCASSRTGGDQETQYFGPGTRLLVL.

The chain employs TRBV6-2 or TRBV6-3 and TRBJ2-7; D unclear. Germline assignment: CDR1 MNHEY and CDR2 SVGEGT. V lost 2 bases, J lost 3 bases, and 5 bases lay in between. CDR3 length: 12 amino acids. Written as DNA, the CDR3 is TGTGCCAGCAGTTACGGAGTCTACGAGCAGTACTTC. It yields the protein CASSYGVYEQYF.

J is TRBJ1-3 and V is TRBV19; TRBD1 matches 8 bases. The CDR3 runs 15 residues. The ends lost 5 bases at V and 3 bases at J; junction bases unmatched: 6. Germline-derived CDR1 and CDR2 are LNHDA and SQIVND (reference sequence). The CDR3 nucleotides are TGTGCCAGTAGTCTCAGGGGGCAAGGTGGAAACACCATATATTTT. It specifies CASSLRGQGGNTIYF.

The gene calls are TRBV11-2 and TRBJ2-1, with D possibly being TRBD2 (6 bases). Germline V gene lookup returns CDR1 SGHAT and CDR2 FQNNGV. There are 15 residues in the CDR3. V was trimmed by 3 bases and J by 6 bases, leaving 15 bases between them. This CDR3 reads CASSFRRGVSNEQFF. CDR3 sequence (DNA): TGTGCCAGCAGCTTCCGGCGCGGGGTGTCCAATGAGCAGTTCTTC. The full variable domain, in which reference TRBV11-2 and TRBJ2-1 provide the parts outside the CDR3, is EAGVAQSPRYKIIEKRQSVAFWCNPISGHATLYWYQQILGQGPKLLIQFQNNGVVDDSQLPKDRFSAERLKGVDSTLKIQPAKLEDSAVYLCASSFRRGVSNEQFFGPGTRLTVL.

The chain has TRBV20-1 and TRBJ1-6; 8 bases fit TRBD1. The germline gives CDR1 DFQATT, CDR2 SNEGSKA (reference sequence). CDR3 size: 13 residues. Unmatched junction bases numbered 1, after V lost 3 bases and J lost 6 bases. For the CDR3, the DNA is TGCAGTGCTAGTGGACAGGGTAATTCACCCCTCCACTTT. Translation: CSASGQGNSPLHF.

With respect to this clone: The same CDR3 arises from other DNA sequences in this sample as well. The V call is TRBV12-3 or TRBV12-4, the J call TRBJ1-4; no definite D call. This CDR3 comprises 13 residues. The V end lost 6 bases, the J end lost 5 bases, and 10 bases lay between the germline ends. The CDR3 protein is CASRRTGNEKLFF. DNA for the CDR3: TGTGCCAGCAGACGGACCGGGAATGAAAAACTGTTTTTT.

The chain links TRBV6-1 to TRBJ1-3; D remains ambiguous. The V end lost 3 bases, the J end lost 0 bases, and 9 bases lay between the germline ends. This CDR3 is 15 amino acids long. Germline V CDR1 and CDR2: MNHNS, SASEGT. The CDR3 nucleotides are TGTGCCAGCAGTGATGAATTACACTCTGGAAACACCATATATTTT. This translates into CASSDELHSGNTIYF.

V gene TRBV28 combines with J gene TRBJ2-3; 8 positions match TRBD1. Per the germline V gene, CDR1 is MDHEN and CDR2 is SYDVKM. There are 13 residues in the CDR3. With V trimmed by 10 bases and J by 2 bases, 5 bases remained unmatched. The CDR3 reads CAITGGATDTQYF. In DNA, the CDR3 is TGTGCCATCACAGGGGGAGCCACAGATACGCAGTATTTT.

The chain combines TRBV11-1 with TRBJ2-7; 9 nucleotides align to TRBD2. Germline CDR1 SGHAT, CDR2 FQDESV (reference sequence). J lost 1 base, V lost 4 bases, and 8 bases had no gene match. This CDR3 has 16 amino acids. CDR3 amino acids: CASSSQGAGGSYEQYF. The CDR3 bases are TGTGCCAGCAGCTCCCAGGGAGCGGGGGGATCCTACGAGCAGTACTTC.

The gene calls are TRBV7-2 and TRBJ2-5; 10 nucleotides line up with TRBD2. Per germline, CDR1 SGHTA and CDR2 FQGNSA. V was pared by 6 bases and J by 5 bases, with 6 bases of the junction left unmatched. This CDR3 spans 14 amino acids. CDR3 protein: CASRRPGLAETQYF. The CDR3 DNA reads TGTGCCAGCAGACGACCGGGACTAGCGGAGACCCAGTACTTC. Full variable domain (outside the CDR3, taken from reference TRBV7-2 and TRBJ2-5): GAGVSQSPSNKVTEKGKDVELRCDPISGHTALYWYRQSLGQGLEFLIYFQGNSAPDKSGLPSDRFSAERTGGSVSTLTIQRTQQEDSAVYLCASRRPGLAETQYFGPGTRLLVL.

CDR3 sequence reads: CSVRWAGRETQYF. The CDR3 region has the DNA TGCAGCGTTCGATGGGCGGGACGAGAGACCCAGTACTTC. This chain joins TRBV29-1 and TRBJ2-5; D is possibly TRBD2 (6 bases). V was clipped by 5 bases and J by 4 bases, with 14 bases between them. CDR3 size: 13 residues. Germline V gene lookup returns CDR1 SQVTM and CDR2 ANQGSEA.

Of note for this clone: The junction shows a germline mismatch at one end, possibly a read error. The chain is built from TRBV28 and TRBJ2-7, with 7 bases identical to TRBD1. Per the germline V gene, CDR1 is MDHEN and CDR2 is SYDVKM. The CDR3 length is 13 residues. In nucleotides, the CDR3 is TGTGCCAGCAGTAATACCGGGACAGCCACCGAGGGCTTC. Translating it yields CASSNTGTATEGF.

The chain has TRBV23-1 and TRBJ2-7, with 14 positions matching TRBD2. TRBV23-1 is identified as an open reading frame with a role that is uncertain. This CDR3 region has 17 residues. J gave up 5 bases and V 8 bases, and 14 bases lay outside the gene matches. CDR3 residues: CASGRVGTSGSFDEQYF. In DNA, the CDR3 is TGCGCCAGCGGGCGGGTCGGGACTAGCGGGAGCTTTGACGAGCAGTACTTC.